This TCR beta chain came from a study of blood T cell repertoires in COVID-19. Overall study: PBMCs, B-cell-depleted T cells, or T cells were the source of the cDNA or gDNA that made up the material.

The CDR3 covers 14 residues. CDR1 is MNHEY, CDR2 SVGAGI, per germline. The germline V and J ends were trimmed by 0 bases and 1 base, with 6 bases remaining between them. Sequencing used immunoSEQ multiplex PCR; TCRdb keeps in-frame clones, though not all of them. Of 95,000 to 150,000 clones in the sample, about 83% are singletons; the top ten hold 3.9%. This chain connects TRBV6-5 to TRBJ1-1; D is unresolved. This clonotype was sampled from a man in his fifties or sixties with acute or convalescent COVID-19. The material sequenced was peripheral blood. The DNA for the CDR3 is TGTGCCAGCAGTTACTCCGCGGGGAACACTGAAGCTTTCTTT. The encoded protein is CASSYSAGNTEAFF.